This paragraph reports one T cell receptor (beta chain). The antigen remains unidentified. Data came from immunoSEQ multiplex PCR; TCRdb stores just in-frame clones and leaves some out. The table has roughly 92,000 clones, less than 85% seen once. These data originate in a study of OX40 agonist ivuxolimab in advanced cancers. Study-wide background: Ivuxolimab, an agonistic anti-OX40 (CD134) antibody, was given to patients. Six ivuxolimab dose levels, 0.01 to 10 mg/kg, were given intravenously every 2 weeks. Study results and caveats: Both blood CD4+ and CD8+ T cells showed clonal growth by week 6 at 0.1 to 3.0 mg/kg.

V lost 5 bases and J lost 5, with 7 bases in between. The CDR3 sequence is 11 residues long. Per germline, CDR1 SGHRS and CDR2 YFSETQ. The source of this sequence is an adult with an advanced solid tumor such as melanoma, head and neck, liver or kidney cancer. The rearrangement joins TRBV5-1 to TRBJ2-5; D remains ambiguous. The input for sequencing was CD4+ or CD8+ T cells sorted from blood, taken in a trial of the OX40 agonist ivuxolimab. CDR3: CASRFGETQYF. The CDR3 region has the DNA TGCGCCAGCAGATTTGGCGAGACCCAGTACTTC. Together with reference TRBV5-1 and TRBJ2-5, the CDR3 gives the full variable domain: KAGVTQTPRYLIKTRGQQVTLSCSPISGHRSVSWYQQTPGQGLQFLFEYFSETQRNKGNFPGRFSGRQFSNSRSEMNVSTLELGDSALYLCASRFGETQYFGPGTRLLVL.